This T cell receptor (beta chain) was retrieved from a study of human T cells and chemical hapten exposure. The overall study: Scalp application of diphenylcyclopropenone was performed weekly in patients across the entire roughly 23-week study. Largely, small differences in pooled library volume made per-sample TCR yields vary.

This clonotype was seen more than once but under ten times. The CDR3 covers 16 residues. After removal of 3 bases from V and 4 bases from J, the junction contained 8 bases not matched to a gene. Specified time point: patch test 2, 6 weeks after DPC sensitization. The sample's treatment: therapeutic diphenylcyclopropenone sensitization with weekly scalp DPC. The drawing of blood occurred before each patch test was applied. Participating donors were patients with alopecia, aged 18 to 70 years, considered appropriate candidates for DPC. TCRdb re-derived calls from the RACE reads in MiXCR, one entry per CDR3 protein. The sample carries just over 350,000 distinct CDR3 sequences, more than 5% recorded once.

Sequences were derived from whole blood, sampled in connection with sensitization to the hapten diphenylcyclopropenone (DPC). J is TRBJ1-4 and V is TRBV12-3 or TRBV12-4, with TRBD1 matching 7 bases. The clonotype was recovered from a woman aged 18 to 35 with alopecia areata. Some clones in this sample may be carry-over from other donors' samples. The CDR3 DNA reads as TGTGCCAGCAGTTTCGGGGACAGAGCTTTTAATGAAAAACTGTTTTTT. Translating gives CASSFGDRAFNEKLFF.